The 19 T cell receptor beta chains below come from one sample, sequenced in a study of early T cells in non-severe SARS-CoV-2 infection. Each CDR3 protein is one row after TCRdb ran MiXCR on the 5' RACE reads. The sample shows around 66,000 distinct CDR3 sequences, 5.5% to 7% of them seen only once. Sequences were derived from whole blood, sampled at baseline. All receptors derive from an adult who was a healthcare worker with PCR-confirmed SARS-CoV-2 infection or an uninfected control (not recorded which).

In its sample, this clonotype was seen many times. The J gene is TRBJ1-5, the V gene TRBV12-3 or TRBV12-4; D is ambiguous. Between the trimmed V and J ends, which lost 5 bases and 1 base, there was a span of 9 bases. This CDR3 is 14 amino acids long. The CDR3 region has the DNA TGTGCCAGCAGTGTGACGTCAAGCAATCAGCCCCAGCATTTT. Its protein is CASSVTSSNQPQHF.

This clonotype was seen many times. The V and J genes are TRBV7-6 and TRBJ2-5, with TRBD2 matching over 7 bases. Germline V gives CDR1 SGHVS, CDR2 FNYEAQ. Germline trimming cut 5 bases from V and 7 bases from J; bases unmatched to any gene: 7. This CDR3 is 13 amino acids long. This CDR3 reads CASSPRTGGTQYF. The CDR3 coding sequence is TGTGCCAGCAGCCCGCGGACGGGGGGGACCCAGTACTTC.

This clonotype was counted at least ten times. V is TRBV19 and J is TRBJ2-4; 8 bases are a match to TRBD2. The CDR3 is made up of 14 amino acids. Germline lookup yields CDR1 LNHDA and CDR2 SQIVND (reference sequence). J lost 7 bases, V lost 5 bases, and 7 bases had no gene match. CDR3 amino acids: CASSQAGDRNIQYF. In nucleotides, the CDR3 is TGTGCCAGTAGTCAAGCGGGAGATCGGAACATTCAGTACTTC.

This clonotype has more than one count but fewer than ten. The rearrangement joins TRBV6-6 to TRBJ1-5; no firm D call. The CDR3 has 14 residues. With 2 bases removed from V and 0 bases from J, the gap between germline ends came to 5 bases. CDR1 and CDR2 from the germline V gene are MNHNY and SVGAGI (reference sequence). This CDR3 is CASSYADSNQPQHF. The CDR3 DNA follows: TGTGCCAGCAGTTACGCGGATAGCAATCAGCCCCAGCATTTT.

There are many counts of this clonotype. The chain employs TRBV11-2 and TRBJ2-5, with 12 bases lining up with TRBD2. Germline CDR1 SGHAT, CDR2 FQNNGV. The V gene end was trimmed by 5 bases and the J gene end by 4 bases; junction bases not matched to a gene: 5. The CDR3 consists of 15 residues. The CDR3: CASSPGTSGPETQYF. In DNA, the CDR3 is TGTGCCAGCAGCCCCGGGACTAGCGGGCCAGAGACCCAGTACTTC.

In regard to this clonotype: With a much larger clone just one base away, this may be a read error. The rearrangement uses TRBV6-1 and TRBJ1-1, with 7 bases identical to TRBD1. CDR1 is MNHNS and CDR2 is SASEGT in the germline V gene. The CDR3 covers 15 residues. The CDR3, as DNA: TGTGCCAGCAGTGAATATCGACAGGGCGAGACTGAAGCTTCCTTT. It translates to CASSEYRQGETEASF.

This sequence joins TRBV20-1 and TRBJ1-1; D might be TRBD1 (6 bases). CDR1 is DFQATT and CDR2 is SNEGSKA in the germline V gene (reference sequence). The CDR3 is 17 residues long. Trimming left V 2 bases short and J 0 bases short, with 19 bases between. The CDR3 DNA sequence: TGCAGTGCTAGAAACAGGCAGGGGATCAGTATGAACACTGAAGCTTTCTTT. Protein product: CSARNRQGISMNTEAFF.

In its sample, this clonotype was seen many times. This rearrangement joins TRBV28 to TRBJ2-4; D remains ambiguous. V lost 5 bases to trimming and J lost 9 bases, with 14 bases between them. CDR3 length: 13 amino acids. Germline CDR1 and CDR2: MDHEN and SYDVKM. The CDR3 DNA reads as TGTGCCAGCAGTGTGGGTCCGGGCGGCATTCAGTACTTC. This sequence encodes CASSVGPGGIQYF.

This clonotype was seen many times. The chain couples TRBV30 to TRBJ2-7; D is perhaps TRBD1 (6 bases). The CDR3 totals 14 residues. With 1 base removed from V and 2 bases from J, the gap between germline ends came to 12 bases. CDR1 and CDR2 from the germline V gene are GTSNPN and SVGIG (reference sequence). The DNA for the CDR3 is TGTGCCTGGAGTGGGGGGCATGGGCCCTACGAGCAGTACTTC. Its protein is CAWSGGHGPYEQYF.

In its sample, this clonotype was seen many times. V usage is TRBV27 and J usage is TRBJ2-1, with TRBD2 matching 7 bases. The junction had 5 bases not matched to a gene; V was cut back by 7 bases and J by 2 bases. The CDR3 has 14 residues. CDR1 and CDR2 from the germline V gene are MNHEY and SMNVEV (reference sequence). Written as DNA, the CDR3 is TGTGCCAGCACTTCTAGCGGAACCTACAATGAGCAGTTCTTC. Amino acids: CASTSSGTYNEQFF.

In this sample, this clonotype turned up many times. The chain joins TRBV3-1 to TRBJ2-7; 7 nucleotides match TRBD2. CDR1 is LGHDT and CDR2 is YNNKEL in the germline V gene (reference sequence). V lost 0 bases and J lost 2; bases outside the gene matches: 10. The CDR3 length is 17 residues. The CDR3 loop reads CASSQEYSLAEAYEQYF. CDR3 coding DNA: TGTGCCAGCAGCCAAGAATATTCTCTAGCGGAAGCCTACGAGCAGTACTTC.

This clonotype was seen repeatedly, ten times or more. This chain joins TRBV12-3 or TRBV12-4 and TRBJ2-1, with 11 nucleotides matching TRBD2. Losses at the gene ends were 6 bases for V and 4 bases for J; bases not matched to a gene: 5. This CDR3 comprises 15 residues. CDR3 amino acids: CASRLTSGKYNEQFF. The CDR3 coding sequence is TGTGCCAGCAGGTTGACTAGCGGGAAATACAATGAGCAGTTCTTC.

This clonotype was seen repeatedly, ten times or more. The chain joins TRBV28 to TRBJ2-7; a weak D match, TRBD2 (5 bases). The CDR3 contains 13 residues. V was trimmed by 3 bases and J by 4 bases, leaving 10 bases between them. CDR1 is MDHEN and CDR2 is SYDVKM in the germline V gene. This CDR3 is CASSFGSGYEQYF. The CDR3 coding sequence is TGTGCCAGCAGTTTTGGTTCGGGATACGAGCAGTACTTC.

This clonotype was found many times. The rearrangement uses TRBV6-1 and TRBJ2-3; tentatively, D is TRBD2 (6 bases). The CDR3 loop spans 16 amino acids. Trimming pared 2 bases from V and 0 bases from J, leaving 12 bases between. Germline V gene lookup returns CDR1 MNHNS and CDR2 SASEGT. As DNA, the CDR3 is TGTGCCAGCAGTGAAACGGTAGCGGCTAGCACAGATACGCAGTATTTT. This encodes CASSETVAASTDTQYF.

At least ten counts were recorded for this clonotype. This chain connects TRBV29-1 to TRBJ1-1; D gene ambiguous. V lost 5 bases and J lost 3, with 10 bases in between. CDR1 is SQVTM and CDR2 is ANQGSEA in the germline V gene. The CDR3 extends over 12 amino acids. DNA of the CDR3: TGCAGCGTTCAGTTCGCAGACACTGAAGCTTTCTTT. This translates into CSVQFADTEAFF.

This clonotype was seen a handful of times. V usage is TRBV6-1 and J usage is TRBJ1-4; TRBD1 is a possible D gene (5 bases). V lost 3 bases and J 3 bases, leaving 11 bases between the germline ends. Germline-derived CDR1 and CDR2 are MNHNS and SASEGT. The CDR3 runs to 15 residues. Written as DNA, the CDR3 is TGTGCCAGCAGTGACAGGGAGTACGCTAATGAAAAACTGTTTTTT. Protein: CASSDREYANEKLFF.

The CDR3, as DNA: TGCAGTGCTGTAACCGGGACAGGGGCCTACGAGCAGTACTTC. This codes for CSAVTGTGAYEQYF. This sequence joins TRBV20-1 and TRBJ2-7; TRBD1 agrees at 10 bases. The V and J ends lost 5 bases and 2 bases, in that order; junction bases with no gene match: 6. Germline CDR1 reads DFQATT; CDR2 reads SNEGSKA (reference sequence). CDR3 size: 14 residues.

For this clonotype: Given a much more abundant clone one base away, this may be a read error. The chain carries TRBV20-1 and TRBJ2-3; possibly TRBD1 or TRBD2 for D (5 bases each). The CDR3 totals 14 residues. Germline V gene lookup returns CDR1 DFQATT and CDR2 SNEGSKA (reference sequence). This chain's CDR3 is CSARRGPSTDKQYF. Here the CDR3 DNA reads TGCAGTGCTAGACGGGGACCGAGCACAGATAAGCAGTATTTT.

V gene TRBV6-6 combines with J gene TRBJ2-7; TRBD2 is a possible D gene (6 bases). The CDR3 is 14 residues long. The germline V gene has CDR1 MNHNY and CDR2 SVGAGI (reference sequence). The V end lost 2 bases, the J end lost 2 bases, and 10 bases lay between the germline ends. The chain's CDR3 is CASSYERRAYEQYF. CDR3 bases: TGTGCCAGCAGTTACGAGCGGAGGGCCTACGAGCAGTACTTC.